These 20 T cell receptor beta chains share one sample of origin, sequenced in a study of cytomegalovirus exposure and HLA in healthy donors. The PCR employed 60 Vbeta primers together with 13 Jbeta primers. Sequenced by immunoSEQ multiplex PCR; TCRdb stores in-frame clones only, minus some. This table has 140,000 to 150,000 clones, more than 75% appearing once. Sequenced: PBMCs. Source of these receptors: a female donor in good health and CMV-seronegative.

V usage is TRBV11-1 and J usage is TRBJ1-1, with a tentative D call TRBD1 (5 bases). CDR3 length: 16 amino acids. Germline V lookup: CDR1 SGHAT, CDR2 FQDESV (reference sequence). Trimming removed 6 bases at V and 0 bases at J, with 17 bases between. This chain's CDR3 is CASRRLGGTLNTEAFF. Written as DNA, the CDR3 is TGTGCCAGCAGACGTTTGGGGGGGACCCTGAACACTGAAGCTTTCTTT.

The chain employs TRBV14 and TRBJ1-1, with D unresolved. CDR1 and CDR2 (germline): SGHDN, FVKESK. The CDR3 is 15 amino acids. Trimming stripped 0 bases from V and 1 base from J, with 9 bases between. Written as DNA, the CDR3 is TGTGCCAGCAGCCAAGACCGGGATCGGAACACTGAAGCTTTCTTT. It translates to CASSQDRDRNTEAFF.

The chain carries TRBV10-1 and TRBJ1-2; D is possibly TRBD1 (6 bases). The CDR3 is 13 residues long. Trimming left V 0 bases short and J 6 bases short, with 8 bases between. From germline, CDR1 is WNHNN and CDR2 SYGVQD (reference sequence). CDR3 DNA sequence: TGCGCCAGCAGTGAGTCCTCAGGGGATGGCTACACCTTC. Translating it yields CASSESSGDGYTF.

The J gene is TRBJ1-2, the V gene TRBV28; 7 bases align to TRBD1. This CDR3 region has 15 residues. The V and J ends lost 3 bases and 8 bases, in that order; junction bases with no gene match: 12. Germline CDR1 MDHEN, CDR2 SYDVKM. The CDR3 region is CASSLVRGDSRGYTF. CDR3 sequence (DNA): TGTGCCAGCAGTTTGGTCAGGGGGGATTCAAGGGGCTACACCTTC.

V is TRBV11-2 and J is TRBJ1-6; 7 bases align to TRBD1. V shed 4 bases and J 9 bases; nucleotides not matched to a gene: 6. Per the germline V gene, CDR1 is SGHAT and CDR2 is FQNNGV. The CDR3 extends over 14 amino acids. The CDR3 region is CASSWSPGGSPLHF. The CDR3 DNA reads as TGTGCCAGCAGCTGGTCGCCAGGGGGTTCACCCCTCCACTTT.

The chain couples TRBV21-1 to TRBJ1-2; the table gives TRBD1 as D, unverified against the DNA. TRBV21-1 is shown as a pseudogene. The CDR3 contains 12 residues. DNA of the CDR3: TGTGCCAGCAGCCACAGGAACTATGGCTACACCTTC. The encoded protein is CASSHRNYGYTF.

The rearrangement links TRBV11-2 to TRBJ2-3; D possibly corresponds to TRBD2 (5 bases). Germline V lookup: CDR1 SGHAT, CDR2 FQNNGV. V was clipped by 4 bases and J by 1 base, with 12 bases between them. There are 15 residues in the CDR3. The CDR3 DNA is TGTGCCAGCAGCTCCCAACTTAGCGGCACAGATACGCAGTATTTT. Translated, it gives CASSSQLSGTDTQYF.

The chain uses TRBV29-1 and TRBJ1-2; TRBD1 is a possible D gene (6 bases). The CDR3 runs 15 residues. V lost 5 bases to trimming and J lost 4 bases, with 20 bases between them. CDR1 and CDR2 (germline): SQVTM, ANQGSEA. CDR3 amino acids: CSVLGRTDFGYGYTF. CDR3 sequence (DNA): TGCAGCGTTCTGGGACGGACAGACTTTGGCTATGGCTACACCTTC.

V gene TRBV29-1 combines with J gene TRBJ2-4; D gene unclear. Per germline, CDR1 SQVTM and CDR2 ANQGSEA. V lost 6 bases and J 8 bases, leaving 11 bases between the germline ends. CDR3 length: 11 residues. CDR3 sequence (DNA): TGCAGCGTACAGAAGCAGGACATTCAGTACTTC. It codes for CSVQKQDIQYF. The variable domain in full, with the rest retrieved from reference TRBV29-1 and TRBJ2-4, is SAVISQKPSRDICQRGTSLTIQCQVDSQVTMMFWYRQQPGQSLTLIATANQGSEATYESGFVIDKFPISRPNLTFSTLTVSNMSPEDSSIYLCSVQKQDIQYFGAGTRLSVL.

Comment on this clone: Distinct nucleotide sequences in the sample also encode this CDR3. CDR3 protein: CASSVRQGSYEQYF. Written as DNA, the CDR3 is TGCGCCAGCAGCGTCCGACAGGGATCCTACGAGCAGTACTTC. The chain joins TRBV5-1 to TRBJ2-7; TRBD1 aligns across 7 bases. This CDR3 is built from 14 residues. Germline trimming cut 4 bases from V and 1 base from J; bases unmatched to any gene: 5. Germline V gives CDR1 SGHRS, CDR2 YFSETQ.

The chain uses TRBV11-2 and TRBJ1-2; 9 nucleotides agree with TRBD1. The V gene's germline CDR1 is SGHAT and CDR2 FQNNGV. V lost 6 bases, J lost 9 bases, and 8 bases stayed unmatched. The CDR3 sequence is 13 residues long. CDR3 sequence (DNA): TGTGCCAGCAGTCGCGGACAGGGGATGCGCTACACCTTC. This encodes CASSRGQGMRYTF.

This clone was counted only a few times. The rearrangement joins TRBV18 to TRBJ1-1; D is perhaps TRBD1 (6 bases). CDR1 and CDR2 (germline): KGHSH, LQKENI. The CDR3 has 11 residues. With 4 bases removed from V and 8 bases from J, the gap between germline ends came to 8 bases. CDR3 sequence: CASSLDREAFF. The CDR3 region has the DNA TGTGCCAGCTCACTCGACAGGGAAGCTTTCTTT.

CDR3 DNA: TGTGCCAGCACAACAGGGTTGTCAAGAAACACCATATATTTT. It encodes CASTTGLSRNTIYF. The V call is TRBV9, the J call TRBJ1-3, with D perhaps matching TRBD1 (6 bases). Germline V lookup: CDR1 SGDLS, CDR2 YYNGEE. The CDR3 contains 14 residues. Trimming cost V 6 bases and J 5 bases, with 15 bases left between them.

V is TRBV28 and J is TRBJ1-2, with 8 bases identical to TRBD1. Per the germline V gene, CDR1 is MDHEN and CDR2 is SYDVKM. J gave up 5 bases and V 6 bases, and 11 bases lay outside the gene matches. This CDR3 spans 15 amino acids. Here the CDR3 reads CASRPGTGGVYGYTF. The CDR3 DNA sequence: TGTGCCAGCAGACCCGGGACAGGAGGGGTATATGGCTACACCTTC.

This clone has a handful of counts. The chain combines TRBV28 with TRBJ2-5; no firm D call. CDR3 size: 11 residues. CDR1 is MDHEN, CDR2 SYDVKM, per germline. The germline V and J ends were trimmed by 8 bases and 5 bases, with 9 bases remaining between them. DNA of the CDR3: TGTGCCAGCGCCTACGTGGAGACCCAGTACTTC. It yields the protein CASAYVETQYF.

The chain couples TRBV5-4 to TRBJ1-2, with D perhaps matching TRBD1 (5 bases). V was clipped by 0 bases and J by 7 bases, with 25 bases between them. Per the germline V gene, CDR1 is SGHNT and CDR2 is YYREEE (reference sequence). The length of the CDR3 is 18 residues. CDR3 in amino acids: CASSLENLGAEVLGGYTF. The CDR3 nucleotides are TGTGCCAGCAGCTTGGAAAACCTTGGGGCTGAGGTATTGGGTGGCTACACCTTC.

This chain uses TRBV4-1 with TRBJ1-1; unclear D gene. Germline CDR1 reads MGHRA; CDR2 reads YSYEKL. Trimming removed 3 bases from V and 7 bases from J, with 21 bases in between. The CDR3 totals 16 residues. CDR3: CASSQVGMADFIEAFF. The CDR3 DNA reads as TGCGCCAGCAGCCAGGTTGGGATGGCGGACTTCATTGAAGCTTTCTTT.

The chain employs TRBV11-1 and TRBJ1-1; D is undetermined. Germline CDR1 SGHAT, CDR2 FQDESV (reference sequence). V was shortened by 1 base and J by 2 bases, with 5 bases between the two germline ends. This CDR3 spans 13 amino acids. DNA for the CDR3: TGTGCCAGCAGCTTAGGTCCTAACACTGAAGCTTTCTTT. It is translated as CASSLGPNTEAFF.

J is TRBJ1-2 and V is TRBV6-1; no definite D call. The V end was cut by 8 bases, the J end by 4 bases, with 14 bases between. Germline V gives CDR1 MNHNS, CDR2 SASEGT. The CDR3 covers 13 residues. CDR3 bases: TGTGCCAGCCTAAGGGAGCTCCCCTATGGCTACACCTTC. Amino acids: CASLRELPYGYTF.

The chain links TRBV10-3 to TRBJ1-2, with TRBD1 matching 7 bases. With 3 bases clipped from V and 0 bases from J, the junction kept 1 base outside the gene matches. The length of the CDR3 is 14 residues. From germline, CDR1 is ENHRY and CDR2 SYGVKD. Written as DNA, the CDR3 is TGTGCCATCAGTGACACAGGGGCTAACTATGGCTACACCTTC. Translated, it gives CAISDTGANYGYTF.